These T cell receptor beta chains were read from a single sample in a study of early T cells in non-severe SARS-CoV-2 infection. MiXCR, applied by TCRdb to the 5' RACE reads, yields one record per CDR3 protein. Of about 76,000 distinct CDR3 sequences in the sample, about 11% were seen once. The sequenced material came from whole blood. The receptors were sampled from an adult who was a healthcare worker with PCR-confirmed SARS-CoV-2 infection or an uninfected control (not recorded which). CDR3s include the opening cysteine and the closing phenylalanine or tryptophan. Each record gives: clone size, J gene, V gene, D gene, CDR3 DNA, CDR3 protein. A D gene is named only where the DNA matches it firmly. Where a row states a size, it is once, few, many or the class of an expanded clone; other rows omit it.

clone size: many; J gene: TRBJ1-1; V gene: TRBV7-9; D gene: TRBD1; CDR3 DNA: TGTGCCAGCAGCTTCGACAGGGGCGGGAATCTTTTATCTGAAGCTTTCTTT; CDR3 protein: CASSFDRGGNLLSEAFF
clone size: NA; J gene: TRBJ2-4; V gene: TRBV3-1; D gene: NA; CDR3 DNA: TGTGCCAGCAGCAGGGGGAAGGACATTCAGTACTTC; CDR3 protein: CASSRGKDIQYF
clone size: many; J gene: TRBJ2-1; V gene: TRBV7-2; D gene: TRBD1; CDR3 DNA: TGTGCCAGCAGCTTAGGAACAGGGGGTTCCTACAATGAGCAGTTCTTC; CDR3 protein: CASSLGTGGSYNEQFF
clone size: many; J gene: TRBJ2-1; V gene: TRBV7-3; D gene: NA; CDR3 DNA: TGTGCCAGCAGCAGGGGACGGTTTCATGAGCAGTTCTTC; CDR3 protein: CASSRGRFHEQFF
clone size: many; J gene: TRBJ2-3; V gene: TRBV11-2; D gene: NA; CDR3 DNA: TGTGCCAGCAGCTTGTGGGGGGATACGCAGTATTTT; CDR3 protein: CASSLWGDTQYF
clone size: few; J gene: TRBJ1-4; V gene: TRBV7-2; D gene: NA; CDR3 DNA: TGTGCCAGCAGCTCTGGAACTGAAAAACTGTTTTTT; CDR3 protein: CASSSGTEKLFF
clone size: few; J gene: TRBJ1-5; V gene: TRBV20-1; D gene: NA; CDR3 DNA: TGCAGTGCCAATAGAGACGGGGGGGGCAATCAGCCCCAGCATTTT; CDR3 protein: CSANRDGGGNQPQHF
clone size: many; J gene: TRBJ2-3; V gene: TRBV4-1; D gene: NA; CDR3 DNA: TGCGCCAGCAGCCAAGTAATCTATACTAGCACAGATACGCAGTATTTT; CDR3 protein: CASSQVIYTSTDTQYF
clone size: NA; J gene: TRBJ2-7; V gene: TRBV4-1; D gene: NA; CDR3 DNA: TGCGCCAGCAGCCAATCGCCGGGGTCGGGGAACGAGCAGTACTTC; CDR3 protein: CASSQSPGSGNEQYF
clone size: NA; J gene: TRBJ1-4; V gene: TRBV20-1; D gene: TRBD1; CDR3 DNA: TGCAGTGCTGAGACAGGGAGGAACGAAAAACTGTTTTTT; CDR3 protein: CSAETGRNEKLFF
clone size: NA; J gene: TRBJ1-1; V gene: TRBV6-6; D gene: NA; CDR3 DNA: TGTGCCAGCAGTTTTGCAGGGACGAACACTGAAGCTTTCTTT; CDR3 protein: CASSFAGTNTEAFF
clone size: many; J gene: TRBJ2-5; V gene: TRBV7-9; D gene: NA; CDR3 DNA: TGTGCCAGCAGCCGACTCGATCCAGGAGTCGAGACCCAGTACTTC; CDR3 protein: CASSRLDPGVETQYF
clone size: many; J gene: TRBJ1-2; V gene: TRBV3-1; D gene: NA; CDR3 DNA: TGTGCCAGCAGCCGACAGGTTTCCTATGGCTACACCTTC; CDR3 protein: CASSRQVSYGYTF
clone size: few; J gene: TRBJ1-4; V gene: TRBV4-1; D gene: NA; CDR3 DNA: TGCGCCAGCAGCCAAGGGACAGCTAATGAAAAACTGTTTTTT; CDR3 protein: CASSQGTANEKLFF
clone size: few; J gene: TRBJ1-4; V gene: TRBV19; D gene: NA; CDR3 DNA: TGTGCCAGTAGTCCGGGACTGAACCCGAATGAAAAACTGTTTTTT; CDR3 protein: CASSPGLNPNEKLFF
clone size: NA; J gene: TRBJ2-3; V gene: TRBV29-1; D gene: NA; CDR3 DNA: TGCAGCGTTGCGCCGGAACGCACAGATACGCAGTATTTT; CDR3 protein: CSVAPERTDTQYF
clone size: many; J gene: TRBJ2-7; V gene: TRBV20-1; D gene: NA; CDR3 DNA: TGCAGTGCTAGAGATGGAGGGGGAGCCTCCTACGAGCAGTACTTC; CDR3 protein: CSARDGGGASYEQYF
clone size: NA; J gene: TRBJ2-7; V gene: TRBV6-5; D gene: NA; CDR3 DNA: TGTGCCAGCAGTTACTCGAGGACTCCTGAAACCCACGAGCAGTACTTC; CDR3 protein: CASSYSRTPETHEQYF